This T cell receptor beta chain emerged from a study of blood T cell repertoires in COVID-19. In the study overall: Some COVID-19 samples were acute and others convalescent; all came from the United States, Italy and Spain.

Participants' own reports of clinical history determined their cohort assignment. Trimming pared 4 bases from V and 1 base from J, leaving 14 bases between. This CDR3 has 17 amino acids. Germline assignment: CDR1 MDHEN and CDR2 SYDVKM. Produced via immunoSEQ multiplex PCR; TCRdb's table is partial and in-frame only. The top ten clones hold 1.5% to 2% of a sample with fewer than 500,000 clones, roughly 87% of them seen once. This rearrangement joins TRBV28 to TRBJ2-6, with D maybe TRBD2 (6 bases). Sequences were obtained from PBMCs or T cells enriched from blood (not recorded which). This receptor was identified in a woman aged 18 to 35 with acute COVID-19. Here the CDR3 DNA reads TGTGCCAGCAGTTCCCGACTAGGAGGGTCTGGGGCCAACGTCCTGACTTTC. Amino acids: CASSSRLGGSGANVLTF.